This T cell receptor beta chain stems from a study of blood T cell repertoires in COVID-19. TCRdb keeps only in-frame clones here, not all; method: immunoSEQ multiplex PCR. The sample comprises fewer than 200,000 clones, over 75% of which are singletons, and around 1.2% rests with the top ten. V lost 3 bases, J lost 2 bases, and 14 bases lay in between. There are 15 residues in the CDR3. From germline, CDR1 is SGHAT and CDR2 FQNNGV. This chain links TRBV11-2 with TRBJ2-7; D gene ambiguous. This clonotype was obtained from a human donor with acute COVID-19. The donor label of this sample is uncertain. The specimen sequenced was PBMCs or T cells enriched from blood (not recorded which). CDR3 amino acids: CASSFEAAATYEQYF. DNA of the CDR3: TGTGCCAGCAGCTTTGAGGCAGCCGCTACCTACGAGCAGTACTTC. Looking up the rest from reference TRBV11-2 and TRBJ2-7 gives the full variable domain: EAGVAQSPRYKIIEKRQSVAFWCNPISGHATLYWYQQILGQGPKLLIQFQNNGVVDDSQLPKDRFSAERLKGVDSTLKIQPAKLEDSAVYLCASSFEAAATYEQYFGPGTRLTVT.